This entry features one T cell receptor beta chain sequence. Library preparation (for TCRbeta) was performed with unique molecular identifiers. MiXCR was run by TCRdb on the PCR reads, yielding one entry per CDR3 protein. This sample has fewer than 750,000 distinct CDR3 sequences, with 25% to 30% found just once. This entry belongs to a study of T-cell reconstitution after alpha-beta-depleted transplantation in children. This CDR3 comprises 15 residues. Germline CDR1 SEHNR, CDR2 FQNEAQ (reference sequence). V shed 8 bases and J 0 bases; nucleotides not matched to a gene: 9. The rearrangement joins TRBV7-9 to TRBJ2-5, with TRBD2 matching 7 bases. This specimen was PBMCs, taken before TCRalphabeta/CD19-depleted stem cell transplant. The TCR originated in a boy in the first two years of life with Wiskott-Aldrich syndrome, due to receive a stem cell transplant. CDR3 loop: CASGPGTTNQETQYF. CDR3 DNA: TGTGCCAGCGGACCCGGGACTACAAACCAAGAGACCCAGTACTTC.